The 18 T cell receptor beta chains below all came from one sample that was sequenced in a study of T-cell reconstitution after alpha-beta-depleted transplantation in children. Preparation of the TCRbeta library involved a method that used unique molecular identifiers. MiXCR, applied by TCRdb to the PCR reads, yields one record per CDR3 protein. The data contain 97,000 or so distinct CDR3 sequences, over 6% of them singletons. Material: PBMCs, obtained before TCRalphabeta/CD19-depleted stem cell transplant. Every receptor here comes from a boy aged 2 to 10 with acute lymphoblastic leukemia, due to receive a stem cell transplant.

This clonotype was detected many times. The chain recombines TRBV6-5 with TRBJ1-5, with TRBD1 identical over 8 bases. V shed 5 bases and J 3 bases; nucleotides not matched to a gene: 3. Germline CDR1 and CDR2: MNHEY and SVGAGI. The length of the CDR3 is 14 residues. This chain's CDR3 is CASSRGQANQPQHF. The CDR3 nucleotides are TGTGCCAGCAGTCGGGGACAGGCCAATCAGCCCCAGCATTTT.

In its sample, this clonotype was seen a few times. The chain links TRBV20-1 to TRBJ2-3; 11 positions match TRBD2. J gave up 1 base and V 6 bases, and 6 bases lay outside the gene matches. The CDR3 extends over 15 amino acids. Germline V CDR1 and CDR2: DFQATT, SNEGSKA (reference sequence). The CDR3: CSAHDSGGGTDTQYF. The CDR3 DNA follows: TGCAGTGCCCATGATAGCGGGGGGGGCACAGATACGCAGTATTTT.

The V and J genes are TRBV9 and TRBJ2-5; D possibly uses TRBD1 or TRBD2 (5 bases each). The CDR3 consists of 17 residues. Germline values: CDR1 SGDLS, CDR2 YYNGEE. The V gene lost 3 bases and the J gene lost 5 bases, with 23 bases spanning the gap. In nucleotides, the CDR3 is TGTGCCAGCAGCGCCCCTTTTGTGGGGACCCAACCGGAGACCCAGTACTTC. Its protein product is CASSAPFVGTQPETQYF.

J is TRBJ2-2 and V is TRBV10-3; D not certain. Per the germline V gene, CDR1 is ENHRY and CDR2 is SYGVKD. The germline V and J ends were trimmed by 8 bases and 11 bases, with 24 bases remaining between them. The CDR3 length is 15 residues. CDR3 residues: CAIEKGTQGRVELFF. In DNA form, the CDR3 reads TGTGCCATCGAAAAGGGTACCCAAGGACGTGTCGAGCTGTTTTTT.

This clonotype was seen more than once but under ten times. The V and J genes are TRBV20-1 and TRBJ1-6; D might be TRBD1 (6 bases). This CDR3 is built from 13 residues. Trimming removed 0 bases from V and 10 bases from J, with 10 bases in between. Germline CDR1 reads DFQATT; CDR2 reads SNEGSKA (reference sequence). The CDR3 loop is CSARDTQGSPLHF. The CDR3 bases are TGCAGTGCTAGAGATACCCAGGGGTCACCCCTCCACTTT.

Worth noting for this clonotype: A clone one base away is much larger, so this may be a read error. This is likely a read error, given that the CDR3 carries no conserved phenylalanine or tryptophan at its end. The chain joins TRBV5-1 to TRBJ1-1; D uncertain. Between the trimmed V and J ends, which lost 3 bases and 3 bases, there was a span of 9 bases. The CDR3 totals 13 residues. Germline V gene sequence: CDR1 SGHRS, CDR2 YFSETQ. CDR3 coding DNA: TGCGCCAGCAGCTGGGGTGGCGACACTGAAGCTTTCTGT. This translates into CASSWGGDTEAFC.

This clonotype was observed a few times. The V and J genes are TRBV3-1 and TRBJ2-7, with a possible D match to TRBD1 (6 bases). The CDR3 runs to 16 residues. V was pared by 2 bases and J by 3 bases, with 17 bases between. Germline V gives CDR1 LGHDT, CDR2 YNNKEL (reference sequence). CDR3 protein: CASSQTHRAQYYEQYF. The CDR3 DNA sequence: TGTGCCAGCAGCCAAACGCACAGGGCCCAATACTACGAGCAGTACTTC.

This clonotype was detected ten times or more. The V call is TRBV7-9, the J call TRBJ1-5, with D maybe TRBD1 (5 bases). The germline V gene encodes CDR1 SEHNR and CDR2 FQNEAQ (reference sequence). The CDR3 is 16 amino acids. V lost 5 bases to trimming and J lost 2 bases, with 16 bases between them. CDR3: CASSPYGGEGNQPQHF. In nucleotides, the CDR3 is TGTGCCAGCAGCCCATACGGGGGAGAGGGCAATCAGCCCCAGCATTTT.

This clonotype was seen repeatedly, ten times or more. This rearrangement joins TRBV20-1 to TRBJ2-4; TRBD1 matches 11 bases. In germline, CDR1 is DFQATT, CDR2 SNEGSKA (reference sequence). The CDR3 sequence is 15 residues long. Unmatched junction bases numbered 8, after V lost 3 bases and J lost 7 bases. In nucleotides, the CDR3 is TGCAGTGCTAGGGACAGGGGGCGACTCCTGAACATTCAGTACTTC. This gives the protein CSARDRGRLLNIQYF.

V and J are TRBV4-3 and TRBJ2-3; 8 bases line up with TRBD2. The CDR3 is 15 amino acids. CDR1 is LGHNA and CDR2 is YSLEER in the germline V gene. The V and J ends lost 0 bases and 6 bases, in that order; junction bases with no gene match: 5. This CDR3 is CASSQDPAGADTQYF. DNA for the CDR3: TGCGCCAGCAGCCAAGATCCAGCGGGGGCGGATACGCAGTATTTT.

This clonotype was found many times. The chain couples TRBV20-1 to TRBJ2-1; 10 bases fit TRBD2. Germline-derived CDR1 and CDR2 are DFQATT and SNEGSKA (reference sequence). CDR3 length equals 14 residues. V lost 6 bases, J lost 10 bases, and 12 bases stayed unmatched. CDR3 nucleotide sequence: TGCAGTGCCTACCGACCTAGCGGGGGATGGGAGCAGTTCTTC. Translation: CSAYRPSGGWEQFF.

This chain joins TRBV4-1 and TRBJ2-4, with a possible D match to TRBD1 (5 bases). The V end was cut by 0 bases, the J end by 15 bases, with 12 bases between. The CDR3 runs 12 residues. Per the germline V gene, CDR1 is MGHRA and CDR2 is YSYEKL. The chain's CDR3 is CASSQDRGRTYF. The DNA for the CDR3 is TGCGCCAGCAGCCAAGATAGGGGTAGGACGTACTTC.

At least ten counts were recorded for this clonotype. V is TRBV20-1 and J is TRBJ1-3; D ambiguous. Germline-derived CDR1 and CDR2 are DFQATT and SNEGSKA (reference sequence). V was cut by 3 bases and J by 1 base, with 10 bases left in between. There are 14 residues in the CDR3. CDR3 sequence reads: CSARSHGSGNTIYF. CDR3 nucleotides: TGCAGTGCTAGGTCCCACGGGTCTGGAAACACCATATATTTT.

This clonotype was recorded a few times. This chain joins TRBV5-1 and TRBJ2-5; D gene unclear. CDR1 and CDR2 (germline): SGHRS, YFSETQ. CDR3 length equals 14 residues. The ends were cut back, 5 bases at V and 1 base at J, with 12 bases in the middle. CDR3 residues: CASRFRTAQETQYF. The CDR3 DNA reads TGCGCCAGCAGGTTCCGGACGGCCCAAGAGACCCAGTACTTC.

The sample holds a few counts of this clonotype. The rearrangement uses TRBV24-1 and TRBJ2-3, with 15 bases matching TRBD2. The CDR3 totals 18 residues. Germline V gene lookup returns CDR1 KGHDR and CDR2 SFDVKD. Losses at the gene ends were 0 bases for V and 6 bases for J; bases not matched to a gene: 6. The CDR3 reads CATSDLPSGLAGGDTQYF. CDR3 sequence (DNA): TGTGCCACCAGTGATTTGCCCTCGGGACTAGCGGGGGGCGATACGCAGTATTTT.

The chain employs TRBV5-6 and TRBJ1-2, with a possible D match to TRBD1 (5 bases). The CDR3 is 13 residues long. Trimming stripped 4 bases from V and 5 bases from J, with 12 bases between. Germline CDR1 SGHDT, CDR2 YYEEEE. The chain's CDR3 is CASSVGTEYGYTF. The CDR3 DNA sequence: TGTGCCAGCAGCGTCGGGACCGAATATGGCTACACCTTC.

At least ten counts were recorded for this clonotype. A read error may produce the germline difference seen at one junction end. The J gene is TRBJ2-5, the V gene TRBV18, with D possibly being TRBD1 (5 bases). This CDR3 contains 14 residues. Germline V gene lookup returns CDR1 KGHSH and CDR2 LQKENI. CDR3 coding DNA: TGTGCCAGCTCACCACCGGACACCCAAGGGACCCAGTACTTC. This translates into CASSPPDTQGTQYF.

There are many counts of this clonotype. V is TRBV10-3 and J is TRBJ2-3; TRBD2 matches at 8 bases. Germline trimming cut 10 bases from V and 3 bases from J; bases unmatched to any gene: 6. Germline V gene sequence: CDR1 ENHRY, CDR2 SYGVKD. The CDR3 is 13 residues long. CDR3 sequence (DNA): TGTGCCAGCACGGGGGGGACGACAGATACGCAGTATTTT. Translated, it gives CASTGGTTDTQYF.